This T cell receptor (beta chain) was documented in a study of cytomegalovirus exposure and HLA in healthy donors. In the PCR, 60 Vbeta and 13 Jbeta primers were used. Produced via immunoSEQ multiplex PCR; TCRdb's table is partial and in-frame only. The sample has approximately 93,000 clones, 79% seen once. Germline-derived CDR1 and CDR2 are SGHDT and YYEEEE. V shed 0 bases, J shed 9 bases, and the junction held 7 bases outside the gene matches. The CDR3 runs to 15 residues. About this clone: Its target is not known.

The study, taken as a whole, reports: Association of 16,951 TCR beta sequences with HLA alleles was found at 0.05 false discovery rate in a later analysis. Across HLA loci, a later analysis found differing TCR association rates, with DRB1 most and HLA-C fewest.

This clonotype was obtained from a woman aged 40 to 55 in good health and CMV-seronegative. The sequencing input was PBMCs. The chain employs TRBV5-6 and TRBJ2-1; TRBD2 matches at 9 bases. The DNA for the CDR3 is TGTGCCAGCAGCTTGGTCGCGGGGGGGCAGGGTGAGCAGTTCTTC. This sequence encodes CASSLVAGGQGEQFF.